The text below deals with one TCR beta chain. Sequencing used immunoSEQ multiplex PCR; TCRdb keeps in-frame clones, though not all of them. Among about 150,000 clones listed, approximately 83% were seen once. These data originate in a study of blood T cell repertoires in COVID-19. The overall study: T cells, B-cell-depleted T cells, or PBMCs supplied cDNA or gDNA.

The CDR3 extends over 16 amino acids. V shed 3 bases, J shed 3 bases, and the junction held 6 bases outside the gene matches. Per the germline V gene, CDR1 is ENHRY and CDR2 is SYGVKD. Seattle patients were enrolled during active infection and followed longitudinally. The V and J genes are TRBV10-3 and TRBJ2-7; 12 positions agree with TRBD1. This sequence was found in a woman in her fifties or sixties with COVID-19, enrolled during active disease. Sequencing was performed on peripheral blood. The CDR3: CAISDSGTGGDYEQYF. For the CDR3, the DNA is TGTGCCATCAGTGACTCCGGGACAGGGGGCGACTACGAGCAGTACTTC.